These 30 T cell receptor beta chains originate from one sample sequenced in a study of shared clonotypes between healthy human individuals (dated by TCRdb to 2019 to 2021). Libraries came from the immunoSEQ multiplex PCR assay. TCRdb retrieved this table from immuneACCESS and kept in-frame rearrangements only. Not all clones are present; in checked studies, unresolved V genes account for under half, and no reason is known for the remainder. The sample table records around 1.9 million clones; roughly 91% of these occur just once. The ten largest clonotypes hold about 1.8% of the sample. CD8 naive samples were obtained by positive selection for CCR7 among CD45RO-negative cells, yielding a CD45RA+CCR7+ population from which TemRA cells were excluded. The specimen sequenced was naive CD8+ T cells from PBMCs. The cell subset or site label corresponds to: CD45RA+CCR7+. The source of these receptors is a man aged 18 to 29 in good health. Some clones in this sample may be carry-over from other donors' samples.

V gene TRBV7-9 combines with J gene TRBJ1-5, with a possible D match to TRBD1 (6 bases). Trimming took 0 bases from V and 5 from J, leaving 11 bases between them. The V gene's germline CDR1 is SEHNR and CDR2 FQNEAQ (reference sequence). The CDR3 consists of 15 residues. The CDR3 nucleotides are TGTGCCAGCAGCTTAGCGGACAGACCCGATCAGCCCCAGCATTTT. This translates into CASSLADRPDQPQHF. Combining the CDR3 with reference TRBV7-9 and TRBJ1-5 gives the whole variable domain DTGVSQNPRHKITKRGQNVTFRCDPISEHNRLYWYRQTLGQGPEFLTYFQNEAQLEKSRLLSDRFSAERPKGSFSTLEIQRTEQGDSAMYLCASSLADRPDQPQHFGDGTRLSIL.

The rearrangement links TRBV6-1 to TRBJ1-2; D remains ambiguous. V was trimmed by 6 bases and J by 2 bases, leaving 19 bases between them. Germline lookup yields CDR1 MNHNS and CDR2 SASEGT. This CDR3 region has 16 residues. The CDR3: CASSERFPGKNYGYTF. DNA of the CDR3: TGTGCCAGCAGCGAAAGGTTCCCGGGAAAGAACTATGGCTACACCTTC.

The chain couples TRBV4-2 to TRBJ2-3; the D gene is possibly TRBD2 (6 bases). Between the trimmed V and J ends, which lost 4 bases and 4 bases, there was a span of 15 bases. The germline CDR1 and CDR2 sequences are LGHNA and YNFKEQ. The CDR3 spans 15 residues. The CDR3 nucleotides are TGTGCCAGCAGCCCCCGGCGAGGAGGGGCAGATACGCAGTATTTT. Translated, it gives CASSPRRGGADTQYF.

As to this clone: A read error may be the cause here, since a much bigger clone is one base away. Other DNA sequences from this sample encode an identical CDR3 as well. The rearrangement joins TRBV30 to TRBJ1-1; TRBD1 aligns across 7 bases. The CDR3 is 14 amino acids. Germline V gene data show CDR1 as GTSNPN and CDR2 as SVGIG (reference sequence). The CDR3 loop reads CAGSPGRGNTEAFF. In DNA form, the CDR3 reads TGTGCCGGGTCGCCCGGCAGGGGGAACACTGAAGCGTTCTTT. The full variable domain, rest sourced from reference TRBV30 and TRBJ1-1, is SQTIHQWPATLVQPVGSPLSLECTVEGTSNPNLYWYRQAAGRGLQLLFYSVGIGQISSEVPQNLSASRPQDRQFILSSKKLLLSDSGFYLCAGSPGRGNTEAFFGQGTRLTVV.

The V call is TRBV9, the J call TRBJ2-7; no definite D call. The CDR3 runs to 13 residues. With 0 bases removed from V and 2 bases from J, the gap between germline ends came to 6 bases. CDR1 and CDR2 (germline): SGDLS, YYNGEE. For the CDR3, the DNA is TGTGCCAGCAGCGTAGACTTAACCTACGAGCAGTACTTC. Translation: CASSVDLTYEQYF.

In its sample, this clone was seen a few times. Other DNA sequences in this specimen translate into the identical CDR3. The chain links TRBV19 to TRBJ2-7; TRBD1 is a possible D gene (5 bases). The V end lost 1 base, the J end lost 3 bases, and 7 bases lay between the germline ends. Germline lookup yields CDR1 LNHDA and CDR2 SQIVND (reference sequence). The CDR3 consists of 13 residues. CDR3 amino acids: CASSIGQGYEQYF. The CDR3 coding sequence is TGTGCCAGTAGTATAGGGCAGGGCTACGAGCAGTACTTC.

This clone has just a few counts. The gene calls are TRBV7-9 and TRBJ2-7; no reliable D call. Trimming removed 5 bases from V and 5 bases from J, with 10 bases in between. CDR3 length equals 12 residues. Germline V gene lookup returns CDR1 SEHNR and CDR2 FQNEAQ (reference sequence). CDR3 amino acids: CASSPHHDEQYF. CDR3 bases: TGTGCCAGCAGCCCTCATCACGACGAGCAGTACTTC.

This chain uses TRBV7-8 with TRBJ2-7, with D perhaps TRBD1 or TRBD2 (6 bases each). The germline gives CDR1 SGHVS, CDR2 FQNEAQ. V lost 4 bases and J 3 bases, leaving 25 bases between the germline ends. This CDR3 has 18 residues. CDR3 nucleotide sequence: TGTGCCAGCAGCTCCTTCCCGGGACTCCTAGAGGGGGACTACGAGCAGTACTTC. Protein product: CASSSFPGLLEGDYEQYF.

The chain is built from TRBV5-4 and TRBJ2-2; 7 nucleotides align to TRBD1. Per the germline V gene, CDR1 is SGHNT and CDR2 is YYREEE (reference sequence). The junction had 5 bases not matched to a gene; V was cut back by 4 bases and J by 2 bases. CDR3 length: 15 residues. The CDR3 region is CASSITGANTGELFF. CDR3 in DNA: TGTGCCAGCAGCATTACAGGGGCAAACACCGGGGAGCTGTTTTTT.

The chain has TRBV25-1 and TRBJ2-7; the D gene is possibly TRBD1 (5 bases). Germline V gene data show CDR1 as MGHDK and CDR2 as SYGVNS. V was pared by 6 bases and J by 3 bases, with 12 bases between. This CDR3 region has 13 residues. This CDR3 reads CASSEQAFYEQYF. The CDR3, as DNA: TGTGCCAGCAGCGAACAGGCATTCTACGAGCAGTACTTC.

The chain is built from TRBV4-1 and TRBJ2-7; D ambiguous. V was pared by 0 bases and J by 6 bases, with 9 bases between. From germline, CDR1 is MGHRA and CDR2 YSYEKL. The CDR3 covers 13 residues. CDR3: CASSQEGRGEQYF. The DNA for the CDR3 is TGCGCCAGCAGCCAAGAAGGCCGCGGCGAGCAGTACTTC.

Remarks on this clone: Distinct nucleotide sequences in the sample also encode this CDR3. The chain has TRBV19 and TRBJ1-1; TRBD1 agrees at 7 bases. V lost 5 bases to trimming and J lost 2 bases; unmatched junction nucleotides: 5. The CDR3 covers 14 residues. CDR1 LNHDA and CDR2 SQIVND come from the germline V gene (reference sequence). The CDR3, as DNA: TGTGCCAGTAGTTCAGACAGGGAAAACACTGAAGCTTTCTTT. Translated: CASSSDRENTEAFF.

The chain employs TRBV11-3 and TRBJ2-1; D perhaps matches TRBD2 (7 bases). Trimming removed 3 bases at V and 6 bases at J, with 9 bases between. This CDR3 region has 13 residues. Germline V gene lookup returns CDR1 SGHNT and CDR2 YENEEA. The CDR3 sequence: CASSFRGANEQFF. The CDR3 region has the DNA TGTGCCAGCAGCTTCCGGGGGGCCAATGAGCAGTTCTTC.

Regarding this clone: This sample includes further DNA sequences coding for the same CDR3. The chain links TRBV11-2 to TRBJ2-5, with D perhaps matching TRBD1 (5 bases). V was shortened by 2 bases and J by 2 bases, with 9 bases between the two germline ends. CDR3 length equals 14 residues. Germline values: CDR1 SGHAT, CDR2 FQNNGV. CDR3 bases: TGTGCCAGCAGCTTATCAGGGTTACAAGAGACCCAGTACTTC. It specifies CASSLSGLQETQYF. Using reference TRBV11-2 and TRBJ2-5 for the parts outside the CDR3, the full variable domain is EAGVAQSPRYKIIEKRQSVAFWCNPISGHATLYWYQQILGQGPKLLIQFQNNGVVDDSQLPKDRFSAERLKGVDSTLKIQPAKLEDSAVYLCASSLSGLQETQYFGPGTRLLVL.

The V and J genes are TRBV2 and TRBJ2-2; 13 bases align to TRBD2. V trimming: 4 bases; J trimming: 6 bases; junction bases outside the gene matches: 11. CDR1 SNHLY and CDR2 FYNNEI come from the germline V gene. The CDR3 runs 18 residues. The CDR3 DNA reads TGTGCCAGCAGTGCAGGGCTACTAGCGGGAGGGATCCCCGGGGAGCTGTTTTTT. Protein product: CASSAGLLAGGIPGELFF.

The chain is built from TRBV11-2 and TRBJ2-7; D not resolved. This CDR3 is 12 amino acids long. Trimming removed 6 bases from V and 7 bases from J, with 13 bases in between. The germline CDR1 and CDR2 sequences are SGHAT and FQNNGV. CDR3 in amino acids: CASRTGTGEQYF. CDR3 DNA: TGTGCCAGCAGAACCGGAACCGGTGAGCAGTACTTC.

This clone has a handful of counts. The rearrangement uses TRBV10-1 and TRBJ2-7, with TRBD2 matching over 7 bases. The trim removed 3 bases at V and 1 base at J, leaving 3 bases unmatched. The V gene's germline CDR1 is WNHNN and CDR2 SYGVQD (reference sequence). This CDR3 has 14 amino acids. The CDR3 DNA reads TGCGCCAGCAGTGACAACGGGAGGTCCTACGAGCAGTACTTC. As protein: CASSDNGRSYEQYF.

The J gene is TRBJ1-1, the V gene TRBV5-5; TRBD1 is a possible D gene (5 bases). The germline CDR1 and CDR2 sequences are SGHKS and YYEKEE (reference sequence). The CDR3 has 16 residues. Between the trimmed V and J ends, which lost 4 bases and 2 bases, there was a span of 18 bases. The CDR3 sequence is CASSPRPGTENTEAFF. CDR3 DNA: TGTGCCAGCAGCCCCCGCCCGGGGACGGAAAACACTGAAGCTTTCTTT.

CDR3 DNA: TGTGCCAGCTGTAGCGGGTTAAACGGGGAGACCCAGTACTTC. Amino acid sequence: CASCSGLNGETQYF. The genes are TRBV28 and TRBJ2-5; 7 nucleotides align to TRBD2. With V trimmed by 8 bases and J by 5 bases, 11 bases remained unmatched. This CDR3 is built from 14 residues. The V gene's germline CDR1 is MDHEN and CDR2 SYDVKM. Drawing the rest from reference TRBV28 and TRBJ2-5, the complete variable domain is DVKVTQSSRYLVKRTGEKVFLECVQDMDHENMFWYRQDPGLGLRLIYFSYDVKMKEKGDIPEGYSVSREKKERFSLILESASTNQTSMYLCASCSGLNGETQYFGPGTRLLVL.

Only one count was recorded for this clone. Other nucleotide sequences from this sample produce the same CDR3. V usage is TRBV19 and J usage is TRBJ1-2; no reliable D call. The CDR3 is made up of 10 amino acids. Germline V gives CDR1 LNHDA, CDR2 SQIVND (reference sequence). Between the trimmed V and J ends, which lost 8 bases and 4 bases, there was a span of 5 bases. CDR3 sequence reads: CASLGYGYTF. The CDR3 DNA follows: TGTGCCAGTTTGGGCTATGGCTACACCTTC.

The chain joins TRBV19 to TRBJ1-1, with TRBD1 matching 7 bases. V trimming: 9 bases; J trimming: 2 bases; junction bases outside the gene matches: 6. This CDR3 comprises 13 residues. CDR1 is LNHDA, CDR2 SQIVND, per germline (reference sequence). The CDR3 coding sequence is TGTGCCAGCCAGGACAGGATTAACACTGAAGCTTTCTTT. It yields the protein CASQDRINTEAFF.

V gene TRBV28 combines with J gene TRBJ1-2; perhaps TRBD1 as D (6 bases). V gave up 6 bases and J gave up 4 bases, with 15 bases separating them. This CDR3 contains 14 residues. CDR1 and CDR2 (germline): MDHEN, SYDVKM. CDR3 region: CASSQGTGPYGYTF. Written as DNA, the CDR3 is TGTGCCAGCAGCCAGGGGACTGGACCCTATGGCTACACCTTC.

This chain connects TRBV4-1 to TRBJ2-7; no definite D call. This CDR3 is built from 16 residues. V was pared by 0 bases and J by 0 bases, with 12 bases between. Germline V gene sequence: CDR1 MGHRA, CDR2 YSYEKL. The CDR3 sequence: CASSQDLVASSYEQYF. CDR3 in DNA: TGCGCCAGCAGCCAAGATCTGGTAGCCAGCTCCTACGAGCAGTACTTC.

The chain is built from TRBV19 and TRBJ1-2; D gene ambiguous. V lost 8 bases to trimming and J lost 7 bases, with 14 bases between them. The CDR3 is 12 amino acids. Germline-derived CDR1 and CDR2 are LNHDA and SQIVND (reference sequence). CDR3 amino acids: CASFSWGFGYTF. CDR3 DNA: TGTGCCAGTTTCAGTTGGGGTTTTGGCTACACCTTC. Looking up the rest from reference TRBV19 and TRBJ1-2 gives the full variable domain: DGGITQSPKYLFRKEGQNVTLSCEQNLNHDAMYWYRQDPGQGLRLIYYSQIVNDFQKGDIAEGYSVSREKKESFPLTVTSAQKNPTAFYLCASFSWGFGYTFGSGTRLTVV.

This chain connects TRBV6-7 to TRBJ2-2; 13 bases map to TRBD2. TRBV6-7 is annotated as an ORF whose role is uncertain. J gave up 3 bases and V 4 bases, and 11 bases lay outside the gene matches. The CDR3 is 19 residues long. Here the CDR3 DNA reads TGTGCCAGCAGTTCCCGGACTAGCGGGAGTAAAGTTTACACCGGGGAGCTGTTTTTT. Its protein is CASSSRTSGSKVYTGELFF.

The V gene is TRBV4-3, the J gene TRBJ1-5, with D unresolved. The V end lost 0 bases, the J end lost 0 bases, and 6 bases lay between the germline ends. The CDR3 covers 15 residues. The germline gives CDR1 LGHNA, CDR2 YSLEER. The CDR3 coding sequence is TGCGCCAGCAGCCAAGATCAAAATAGCAATCAGCCCCAGCATTTT. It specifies CASSQDQNSNQPQHF.

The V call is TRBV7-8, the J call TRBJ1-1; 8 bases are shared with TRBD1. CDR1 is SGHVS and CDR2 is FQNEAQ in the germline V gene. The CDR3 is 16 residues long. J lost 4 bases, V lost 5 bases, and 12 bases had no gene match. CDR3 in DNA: TGTGCCAGCAGCCCAAACAGGGGGGATGGTGGCACTGAAGCTTTCTTT. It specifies CASSPNRGDGGTEAFF.

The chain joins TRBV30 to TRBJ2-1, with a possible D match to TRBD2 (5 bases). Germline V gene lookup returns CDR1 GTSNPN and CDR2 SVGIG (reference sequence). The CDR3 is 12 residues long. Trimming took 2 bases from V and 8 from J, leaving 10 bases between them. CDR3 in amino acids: CAWSLAFHEQFF. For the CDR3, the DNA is TGTGCCTGGAGTTTAGCGTTCCATGAGCAGTTCTTC.

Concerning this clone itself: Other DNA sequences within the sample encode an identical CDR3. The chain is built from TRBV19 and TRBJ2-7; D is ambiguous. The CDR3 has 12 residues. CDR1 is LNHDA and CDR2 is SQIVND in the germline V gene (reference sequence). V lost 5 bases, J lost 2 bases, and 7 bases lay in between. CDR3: CASSVGTYEQYF. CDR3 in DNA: TGTGCCAGTAGTGTTGGCACCTACGAGCAGTACTTC.

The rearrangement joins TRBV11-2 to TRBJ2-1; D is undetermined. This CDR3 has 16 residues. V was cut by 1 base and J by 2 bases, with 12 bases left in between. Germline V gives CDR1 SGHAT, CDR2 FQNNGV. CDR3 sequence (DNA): TGTGCCAGCAGCTTAGGAATTGCGGTACCCTACAATGAGCAGTTCTTC. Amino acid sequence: CASSLGIAVPYNEQFF.